What follows is one TCR beta chain and its context. Its antigen remains unknown. Trimming took 2 bases from V and 4 from J, leaving 6 bases between them. Germline values: CDR1 SNHLY, CDR2 FYNNEI. This CDR3 has 14 amino acids. TCR cDNA received a 3' ligated oligonucleotide that carried a UMI. Whole blood, approximately 2.3 ml, came from adult healthy volunteers. The data originate from a study of naive and memory T cell subsets. Study-wide points: Potentially, T cell activation and differentiation skew this RNA-based measurement.

The SP2 primer and nested alpha and beta constant region primers amplified ligated cDNA in four rounds. Reverse transcription of blood and skin TCR RNA was primed at alpha and beta constant regions. One entry per CDR3 protein results from TCRdb running MiXCR on the UMI-ligation and nested PCR reads. Among about 26,000 distinct CDR3 sequences, around 4.9% were seen once, and the ten largest hold under 8%. The gene calls are TRBV2 and TRBJ2-6; D call uncertain. This clonotype originated in an adult in good health. Material: blood. CDR3 DNA: TGTGCCAGCAGTGAATCATCGGGGGCCAACGTCCTGACTTTC. This gives the protein CASSESSGANVLTF.